Presented here are 7 T cell receptor beta chains from one specimen sequenced in a study of OX40 agonist ivuxolimab in advanced cancers. Only in-frame clones appear in the TCRdb table, and some are missing; sequencing was by immunoSEQ multiplex PCR. The data contain 35,000 to 45,000 clones, roughly nine tenths of them singletons. The sample was CD4+ or CD8+ T cells sorted from blood, taken in a trial of the OX40 agonist ivuxolimab. The source of these receptors is an adult with an advanced solid tumor such as melanoma, head and neck, liver or kidney cancer.

The J gene is TRBJ1-5, the V gene TRBV19; TRBD1 might be the D (6 bases). Germline V gives CDR1 LNHDA, CDR2 SQIVND (reference sequence). V lost 6 bases and J lost 6, with 18 bases in between. The CDR3 is 15 amino acids. For the CDR3, the DNA is TGTGCCAGTAGACAGCAAGGGGGGGGCGTTCAGCCCCAGCATTTT. Protein sequence: CASRQQGGGVQPQHF.

V is TRBV9 and J is TRBJ1-1, with 9 nucleotides matching TRBD1. Germline V CDR1 and CDR2: SGDLS, YYNGEE. The V gene end was trimmed by 4 bases and the J gene end by 5 bases; junction bases not matched to a gene: 9. The CDR3 sequence is 15 residues long. CDR3 sequence (DNA): TGTGCCAGCAGCAGGCGGACAGGGGATACGACTGAAGCTTTCTTT. Translating gives CASSRRTGDTTEAFF.

This rearrangement joins TRBV7-8 to TRBJ1-2; 9 positions match TRBD1. This CDR3 comprises 13 residues. Germline CDR1 SGHVS, CDR2 FQNEAQ. J lost 8 bases, V lost 5 bases, and 6 bases had no gene match. Here the CDR3 DNA reads TGTGCCAGCAGCCGTACAGGGGGCTGGGGCTACACCTTC. Its protein is CASSRTGGWGYTF.

The rearrangement joins TRBV5-6 to TRBJ1-5; 7 bases are a match to TRBD1. Germline CDR1 reads SGHDT; CDR2 reads YYEEEE. V was clipped by 4 bases and J by 0 bases; unmatched bases: 4. The CDR3 loop spans 15 amino acids. The CDR3 DNA reads TGTGCCAGCAGCCGCAGGGGGACTAGCAATCAGCCCCAGCATTTT. Translated: CASSRRGTSNQPQHF.

This clone was observed a single time. The chain carries TRBV9 and TRBJ2-3; 9 nucleotides agree with TRBD2. The germline V gene has CDR1 SGDLS and CDR2 YYNGEE. CDR3 length: 17 residues. Unmatched junction bases numbered 14, after V lost 3 bases and J lost 6 bases. The CDR3 sequence: CASSELPLAGFMDTQYF. The CDR3 DNA reads TGTGCCAGCAGCGAATTACCACTAGCGGGCTTTATGGATACGCAGTATTTT.

The chain combines TRBV29-1 with TRBJ2-3; 12 bases agree with TRBD2. Germline CDR1 SQVTM, CDR2 ANQGSEA. The CDR3 length is 14 residues. V lost 7 bases and J lost 4; bases outside the gene matches: 6. In DNA form, the CDR3 reads TGCAGCGGCCGACTAGCGGGAGTATCAGATACGCAGTATTTT. Translated: CSGRLAGVSDTQYF.

The rearrangement links TRBV6-6 to TRBJ2-1; either TRBD1 or TRBD2 may fit D (5 bases each). Germline CDR1 and CDR2: MNHNY and SVGAGI (reference sequence). V was pared by 8 bases and J by 4 bases, with 15 bases between. The CDR3 spans 14 residues. The CDR3 nucleotides read TGTGCCAGCCGTCCGGGACCGAGTTACAATGAGCAGTTCTTC. Translating it yields CASRPGPSYNEQFF.